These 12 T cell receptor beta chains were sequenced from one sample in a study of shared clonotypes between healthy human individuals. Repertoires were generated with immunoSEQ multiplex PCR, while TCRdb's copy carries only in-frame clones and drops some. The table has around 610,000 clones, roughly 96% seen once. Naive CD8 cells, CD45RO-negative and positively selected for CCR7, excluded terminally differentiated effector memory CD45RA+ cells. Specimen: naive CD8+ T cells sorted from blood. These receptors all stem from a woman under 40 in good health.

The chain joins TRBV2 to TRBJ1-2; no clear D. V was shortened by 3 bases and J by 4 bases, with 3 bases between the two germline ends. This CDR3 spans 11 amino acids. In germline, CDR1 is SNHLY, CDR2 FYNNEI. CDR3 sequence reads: CASSEGYGYTF. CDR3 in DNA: TGTGCCAGCAGTGAGGGCTATGGCTACACCTTC.

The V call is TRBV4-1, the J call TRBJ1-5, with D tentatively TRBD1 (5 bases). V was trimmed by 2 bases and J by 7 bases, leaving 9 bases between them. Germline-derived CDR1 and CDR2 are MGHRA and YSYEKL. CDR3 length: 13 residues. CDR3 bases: TGCGCCAGCAGCCAACTTCGGGGGCAGCCCCAGCATTTT. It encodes CASSQLRGQPQHF.

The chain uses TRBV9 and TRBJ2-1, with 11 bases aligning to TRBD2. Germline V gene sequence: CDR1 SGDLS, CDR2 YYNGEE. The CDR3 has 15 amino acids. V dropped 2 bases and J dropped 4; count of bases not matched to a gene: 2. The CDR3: CASSVSGRGYNEQFF. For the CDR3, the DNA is TGTGCCAGCAGCGTTAGCGGGAGGGGTTACAATGAGCAGTTCTTC.

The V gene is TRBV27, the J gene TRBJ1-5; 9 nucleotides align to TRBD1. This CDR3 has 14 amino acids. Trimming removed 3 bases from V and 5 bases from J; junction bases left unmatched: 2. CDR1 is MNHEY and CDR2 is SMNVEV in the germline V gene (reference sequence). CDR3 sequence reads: CASSFTGGHQPQHF. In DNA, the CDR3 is TGTGCCAGCAGTTTTACAGGGGGCCATCAGCCCCAGCATTTT.

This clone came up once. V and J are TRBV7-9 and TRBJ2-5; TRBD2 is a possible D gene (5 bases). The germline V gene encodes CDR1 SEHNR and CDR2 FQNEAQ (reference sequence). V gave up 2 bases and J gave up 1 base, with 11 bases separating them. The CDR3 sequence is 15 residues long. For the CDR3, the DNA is TGTGCCAGCAGCTTATCAGCGGATATCCAAGAGACCCAGTACTTC. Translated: CASSLSADIQETQYF. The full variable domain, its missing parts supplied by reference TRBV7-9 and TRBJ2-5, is DTGVSQNPRHKITKRGQNVTFRCDPISEHNRLYWYRQTLGQGPEFLTYFQNEAQLEKSRLLSDRFSAERPKGSFSTLEIQRTEQGDSAMYLCASSLSADIQETQYFGPGTRLLVL.

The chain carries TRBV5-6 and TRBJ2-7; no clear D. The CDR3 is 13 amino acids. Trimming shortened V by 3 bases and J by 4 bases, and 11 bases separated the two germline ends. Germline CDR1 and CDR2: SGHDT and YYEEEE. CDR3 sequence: CASSWNVGYEQYF. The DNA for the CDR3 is TGTGCCAGCAGCTGGAATGTCGGGTACGAGCAGTACTTC. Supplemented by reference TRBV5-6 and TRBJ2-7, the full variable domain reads DAGVTQSPTHLIKTRGQQVTLRCSPKSGHDTVSWYQQALGQGPQFIFQYYEEEERQRGNFPDRFSGHQFPNYSSELNVNALLLGDSALYLCASSWNVGYEQYFGPGTRLTVT.

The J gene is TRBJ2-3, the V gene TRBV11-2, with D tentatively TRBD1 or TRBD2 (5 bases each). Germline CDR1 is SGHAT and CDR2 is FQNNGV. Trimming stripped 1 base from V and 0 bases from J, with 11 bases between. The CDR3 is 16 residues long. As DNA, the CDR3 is TGTGCCAGCAGCTTAGGAGGGGTACCTAGCACAGATACGCAGTATTTT. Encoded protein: CASSLGGVPSTDTQYF.

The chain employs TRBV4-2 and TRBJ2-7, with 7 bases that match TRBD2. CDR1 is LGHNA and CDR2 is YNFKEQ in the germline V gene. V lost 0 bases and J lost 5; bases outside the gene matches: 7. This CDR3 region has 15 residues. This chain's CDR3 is CASSQDSGLIDEQYF. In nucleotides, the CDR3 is TGTGCCAGCAGCCAAGACTCGGGACTAATCGACGAGCAGTACTTC.

CDR3 in DNA: TGCGCCAGCAGCCAAGTGGCGGAGGCCCACGAGCAGTACTTC. It yields the protein CASSQVAEAHEQYF. This chain connects TRBV4-1 to TRBJ2-7, with D perhaps TRBD2 (5 bases). V was cut by 1 base and J by 5 bases, with 12 bases left in between. Germline loops: CDR1 MGHRA, CDR2 YSYEKL. The CDR3 totals 14 residues.

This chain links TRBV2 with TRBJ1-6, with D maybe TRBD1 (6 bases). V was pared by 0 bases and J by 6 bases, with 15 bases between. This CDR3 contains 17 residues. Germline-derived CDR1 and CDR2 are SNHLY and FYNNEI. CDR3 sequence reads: CASSEAHSGAPNSPLHF. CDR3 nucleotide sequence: TGTGCCAGCAGTGAAGCGCATTCGGGGGCGCCTAATTCACCCCTCCACTTT.

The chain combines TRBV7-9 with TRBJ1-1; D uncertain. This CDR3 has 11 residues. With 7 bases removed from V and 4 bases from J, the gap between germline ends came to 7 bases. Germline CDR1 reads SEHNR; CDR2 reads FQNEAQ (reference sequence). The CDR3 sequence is CASNQGTEAFF. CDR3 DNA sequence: TGTGCCAGCAACCAAGGCACTGAAGCTTTCTTT.

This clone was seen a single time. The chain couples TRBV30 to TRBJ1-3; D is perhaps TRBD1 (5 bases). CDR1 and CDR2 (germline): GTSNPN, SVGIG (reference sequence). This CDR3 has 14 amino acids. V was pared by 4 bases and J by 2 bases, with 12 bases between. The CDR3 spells CAWTKRGTGNTIYF. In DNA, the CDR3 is TGTGCCTGGACCAAACGGGGGACTGGAAACACCATATATTTT.